The rows below give T cell receptor beta chains drawn from one sample of a study of OX40 agonist ivuxolimab in advanced cancers. Generated by immunoSEQ multiplex PCR, the TCRdb table keeps only in-frame clones and is missing some. The sample gives about 120,000 clones, approximately 90% of which show up once; 0.55% is in the top ten. The sequencing used CD4+ or CD8+ T cells sorted from blood, collected in a trial of the OX40 agonist ivuxolimab. These TCRs come from an adult with an advanced solid tumor such as melanoma, head and neck, liver or kidney cancer. Both conserved end residues are part of each CDR3. Each record gives: CDR3 DNA, CDR3 protein, clone size, J gene, V gene, D gene. A D gene is named only where the DNA matches it firmly. Part of the rows lack a size; the others show once, few, many or a class for expanded clones.

TGTGCCACCGGTACTAGTTGGTATGAGCAGTTCTTC,CATGTSWYEQFF,few,TRBJ2-1,TRBV28,-
TGTGCCAGCAGTGACTCGAGAGTCCTTAATGAAAAACTGTTTTTT,CASSDSRVLNEKLFF,-,TRBJ1-4,TRBV6-4,-
TGTGCCATCAGTGCTGGGGCGGGTGAGCAGTTCTTC,CAISAGAGEQFF,-,TRBJ2-1,TRBV10-3,-
TGTGCCAGCACCAGACCCCCGGACGAGCCCCAGCATTTT,CASTRPPDEPQHF,-,TRBJ1-5,TRBV6-1,-
TGTGCCACCAGAGGCGGAACCTTTACAGATACGCAGTATTTT,CATRGGTFTDTQYF,-,TRBJ2-3,TRBV6-1,-
TGTGCCAGCAGAAATTCCGGGACTGGTAATGAAAAACTGTTTTTT,CASRNSGTGNEKLFF,-,TRBJ1-4,TRBV6-6,-
TGTGCCAGCAGGCTTCGGCAGAGCACAGATACGCAGTATTTT,CASRLRQSTDTQYF,-,TRBJ2-3,TRBV7-2,-
TGTGCCAGCAGTTACCGGTCACAGGACTACGAGCAGTACTTC,CASSYRSQDYEQYF,-,TRBJ2-7,TRBV6-5,-
TGTGCCAGCAGCTTGGACGGGGAGTACGAGCAGTACTTC,CASSLDGEYEQYF,-,TRBJ2-7,TRBV5-4,-
TGCAGCGTTGATATGCAGGGGGCGACGCAAGCTTTCTTT,CSVDMQGATQAFF,once,TRBJ1-1,TRBV29-1,TRBD1
TGTGCCTGGAGACCCTTTCCGCAGTATTTT,CAWRPFPQYF,-,TRBJ2-3,TRBV30,-
TGTGCCAGCAGTTTAACTAGGGATCAGCCCCAGCATTTT,CASSLTRDQPQHF,once,TRBJ1-5,TRBV27,-
TGTGCCAGCAGCCCGACTAGCGGGCCCTACAATGAGCAGTTCTTC,CASSPTSGPYNEQFF,-,TRBJ2-1,TRBV7-8,TRBD2
TGCGCCAGCAGCAATCAGGGGGCTGGCACAGATACGCAGTATTTT,CASSNQGAGTDTQYF,-,TRBJ2-3,TRBV5-1,TRBD1
TGTGCCAGCAGCTTAAGACTAGTGGAGGAGACCCAGTACTTC,CASSLRLVEETQYF,-,TRBJ2-5,TRBV7-2,-
TGTGCCAGCAGCTTGGTTTTACGCGGGGAGGCTGTCGAGCAGTACTTC,CASSLVLRGEAVEQYF,-,TRBJ2-7,TRBV5-6,-
TGTGCCAGCAGCCAAGAGTGGACAGGGTTGCTGGACGAGCAGTACTTC,CASSQEWTGLLDEQYF,-,TRBJ2-7,TRBV14,TRBD1
TGTGCCAGCAGCCCCGGACTAGCGGGGGGGCGAGGTGAGCAGTTCTTC,CASSPGLAGGRGEQFF,-,TRBJ2-1,TRBV7-2,TRBD2
TGTGCCAGCAGGACGGGGGGATCGGACAATCAGCCCCAGCATTTT,CASRTGGSDNQPQHF,once,TRBJ1-5,TRBV28,-
TGTGCCAGCAGCTTAGGCCGGATAGGGTATGGCTACACCTTC,CASSLGRIGYGYTF,-,TRBJ1-2,TRBV7-2,-
TGTGCCAGCAGCGTAAGTCCCCTAGCGGGGGGCCCTTACAATGAGCAGTTCTTC,CASSVSPLAGGPYNEQFF,few,TRBJ2-1,TRBV9,TRBD2
TGTGCCAGCAGCCCTAGGCTAGATACGCAGTATTTT,CASSPRLDTQYF,-,TRBJ2-3,TRBV9,-
TGTGCCTGGAGTCCACCCCACGGCTACGAGCAGTACTTC,CAWSPPHGYEQYF,-,TRBJ2-7,TRBV30,-
TGTGCCAGCAGCCCGGGGACAGGGATCAATGAGCAGTTCTTC,CASSPGTGINEQFF,-,TRBJ2-1,TRBV7-2,TRBD1
TGTGCCTGGGATCAGGGGGCGGGGGACGGGGAGCTGTTTTTT,CAWDQGAGDGELFF,once,TRBJ2-2,TRBV30,-
TGTGCCAGCAGTGAGCAGGGACAGGGGATGGGCGAGCAGTACTTC,CASSEQGQGMGEQYF,-,TRBJ2-7,TRBV2,TRBD1
TGTGCCAGCAGACTAAGCGCGGAGAATTACAATGAGCAGTTCTTC,CASRLSAENYNEQFF,-,TRBJ2-1,TRBV11-3,-
TGCGCCAGCAGCTTGGGTATGGAATCCAAAAACATTCAGTACTTC,CASSLGMESKNIQYF,-,TRBJ2-4,TRBV5-1,-
TGTGCCAGCAGCCGGGGCGGCGGGGGGGCCTCCTACAATGAGCAGTTCTTC,CASSRGGGGASYNEQFF,-,TRBJ2-1,TRBV7-2,TRBD2
TGTGCCAGCAGTCGCGGGGTCCTCTCCTACGAGCAGTACTTC,CASSRGVLSYEQYF,-,TRBJ2-7,TRBV6-5,-
TGCGCCAGCAGCCAGGACAGGGGCAAAGGCGGCTACACCTTC,CASSQDRGKGGYTF,few,TRBJ1-2,TRBV4-3,TRBD1
TGTGCCAGCAGCTTAGTCGGAGGGGTGCAGTTCTTC,CASSLVGGVQFF,-,TRBJ2-1,TRBV7-9,-
TGCGCCAGCAGCCAAAGTTTTGGGACTGATAATTCACCCCTCCACTTT,CASSQSFGTDNSPLHF,few,TRBJ1-6,TRBV4-1,-
TGTGCCAGCGGACAGGGGGCCGGTAATTCACCCCTCCACTTT,CASGQGAGNSPLHF,-,TRBJ1-6,TRBV10-3,TRBD1
TGTGCTAGTGGTTTGGGGGCCCAAGAGACCCAGTACTTC,CASGLGAQETQYF,-,TRBJ2-5,TRBV12-5,-